This is a list of T cell receptor beta chains from one sample in a study of human T cells and chemical hapten exposure. Each CDR3 protein gets one entry after TCRdb re-called the RACE reads with MiXCR. The table lists tens of thousands of distinct CDR3 sequences, about an eighth of them singletons, with 2% to 2.5% in the top ten. The sample consisted of whole blood, taken in connection with sensitization to the hapten diphenylcyclopropenone (DPC). The receptors originated from a man aged 30 to 45 with alopecia areata. Some clones in this sample may be carry-over from other donors' samples. The CDR3 runs from the conserved cysteine through the conserved F or W. The D gene is left open where the match is weak. Clone size is given for some rows only: seen once, a few or many times, or a class if the clone is expanded.

d_gene: .
v_gene: TRBV5-1
j_gene: TRBJ2-1
abundance: many
len: 14
CDR3aa: CASSQGSARTEQFF
CDR3nt: TGCGCCAGCAGCCAAGGGTCCGCTAGAACTGAGCAGTTCTTC

d_gene: .
v_gene: TRBV18
j_gene: TRBJ1-1
abundance: .
len: 15
CDR3aa: CASSPGMGWGTEAFF
CDR3nt: TGTGCCAGCTCACCAGGAATGGGTTGGGGCACTGAAGCTTTCTTT

d_gene: TRBD1
v_gene: TRBV10-3
j_gene: TRBJ1-2
abundance: .
len: 17
CDR3aa: CAISDSDRGSQRYGYTF
CDR3nt: TGTGCCATCAGTGATTCGGACAGGGGGAGCCAACGCTATGGCTACACCTTC

d_gene: .
v_gene: TRBV25-1
j_gene: TRBJ1-1
abundance: few
len: 16
CDR3aa: CASSALQGGGNTEAFF
CDR3nt: TGTGCCAGCAGTGCACTACAGGGTGGGGGGAACACTGAAGCTTTCTTT

d_gene: .
v_gene: TRBV29-1
j_gene: TRBJ2-1
abundance: few
len: 11
CDR3aa: CSVRGGNEQFF
CDR3nt: TGCAGCGTGAGGGGTGGCAATGAGCAGTTCTTC

d_gene: TRBD1
v_gene: TRBV3-1
j_gene: TRBJ1-6
abundance: .
len: 14
CDR3aa: CASSQGQGNSPLHF
CDR3nt: TGTGCCAGCAGCCAAGGACAGGGGAATTCACCCCTCCACTTT

d_gene: TRBD1
v_gene: TRBV24-1
j_gene: TRBJ1-2
abundance: .
len: 13
CDR3aa: CATSDWDRAGYTF
CDR3nt: TGTGCCACCAGTGATTGGGACAGGGCTGGCTACACCTTC

d_gene: .
v_gene: TRBV5-1
j_gene: TRBJ1-1
abundance: many
len: 13
CDR3aa: CASSYIRGTEAFF
CDR3nt: TGCGCCAGCAGCTACATTAGGGGAACTGAAGCTTTCTTT

d_gene: .
v_gene: TRBV7-2
j_gene: TRBJ2-1
abundance: few
len: 15
CDR3aa: CASSLGRGLYNEQFF
CDR3nt: TGTGCCAGCAGCTTAGGACGGGGGTTATACAATGAGCAGTTCTTC

d_gene: .
v_gene: TRBV10-3
j_gene: TRBJ1-2
abundance: many
len: 16
CDR3aa: CAISEGTGSSTAGYTF
CDR3nt: TGTGCCATCAGTGAGGGAACAGGGTCCTCAACGGCGGGCTACACCTTC

d_gene: TRBD1
v_gene: TRBV29-1
j_gene: TRBJ2-5
abundance: .
len: 13
CDR3aa: CSVARDSKETQYF
CDR3nt: TGCAGCGTGGCCCGGGACAGTAAAGAGACCCAGTACTTC